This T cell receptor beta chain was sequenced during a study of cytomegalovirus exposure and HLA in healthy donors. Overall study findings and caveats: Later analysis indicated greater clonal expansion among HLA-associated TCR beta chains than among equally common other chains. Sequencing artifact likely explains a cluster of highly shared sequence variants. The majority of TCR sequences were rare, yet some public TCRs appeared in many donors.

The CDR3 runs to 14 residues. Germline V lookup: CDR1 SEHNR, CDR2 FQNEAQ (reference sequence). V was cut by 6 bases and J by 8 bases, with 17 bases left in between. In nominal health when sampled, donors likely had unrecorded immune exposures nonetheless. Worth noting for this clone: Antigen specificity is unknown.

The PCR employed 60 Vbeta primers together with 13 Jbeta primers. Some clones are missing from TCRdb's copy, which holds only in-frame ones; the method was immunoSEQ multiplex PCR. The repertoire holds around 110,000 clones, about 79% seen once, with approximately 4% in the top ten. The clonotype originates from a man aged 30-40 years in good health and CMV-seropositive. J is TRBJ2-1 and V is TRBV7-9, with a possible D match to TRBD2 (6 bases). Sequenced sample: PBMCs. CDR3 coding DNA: TGTGCCAGCAGGCCTTCCGCGGGAAGCGATGAGCAGTTCTTC. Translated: CASRPSAGSDEQFF.